A single sample is the source of the 19 T cell receptor beta chains below, sequenced in a study of control samples from healthy donors and cancer patients (dated by TCRdb to about 2020). The library was generated by the immunoSEQ multiplex PCR assay. Imported from immuneACCESS, the table was reduced by TCRdb to in-frame sequences with V and J called. These copies leave out some clones; in studies compared against another copy, an unresolved V gene accounts for under half, and the cause of the remainder is not known. The sample table lists 390,000 or so clones, approximately 90% of them with a count of one. More than 6% of the sample lies in the top ten. The sequenced sample consisted of PBMCs. All receptors come from a man aged 35 to 55 with head and neck cancer.

J is TRBJ2-2 and V is TRBV27; D is unresolved. The CDR3 is 13 amino acids. V was trimmed by 0 bases and J by 8 bases, leaving 7 bases between them. Germline CDR1 reads MNHEY; CDR2 reads SMNVEV (reference sequence). Here the CDR3 reads CASSLSNGGELFF. CDR3 DNA: TGTGCCAGCAGTTTATCGAATGGAGGGGAGCTGTTTTTT.

The genes are TRBV28 and TRBJ1-5; the D gene is possibly TRBD1 (5 bases). Germline CDR1 is MDHEN and CDR2 is SYDVKM. The V gene lost 3 bases and the J gene lost 6 bases, with 12 bases spanning the gap. This CDR3 region has 14 residues. The CDR3 reads CASSLRPGGQPQHF. The CDR3, as DNA: TGTGCCAGCAGTTTGAGGCCGGGGGGTCAGCCCCAGCATTTT.

The V and J genes are TRBV7-8 and TRBJ2-6; no reliable D call. V lost 2 bases and J lost 2, with 10 bases in between. CDR3 length equals 16 residues. The germline V gene has CDR1 SGHVS and CDR2 FQNEAQ. CDR3 in DNA: TGTGCCAGCAGCTTAACGTGGGCCCCTGGGGCCAACGTCCTGACTTTC. Translated, it gives CASSLTWAPGANVLTF.

The chain joins TRBV2 to TRBJ2-1; D is perhaps TRBD2 (6 bases). V lost 3 bases, J lost 4 bases, and 7 bases lay in between. There are 13 residues in the CDR3. CDR1 and CDR2 (germline): SNHLY, FYNNEI. The CDR3 sequence: CASSDGGYNEQFF. CDR3 nucleotide sequence: TGTGCCAGCAGTGACGGGGGTTACAATGAGCAGTTCTTC.

V usage is TRBV5-8 and J usage is TRBJ2-3; a possible D gene is TRBD2 (7 bases). V was pared by 2 bases and J by 6 bases, with 13 bases between. This CDR3 region has 14 residues. Germline V gene sequence: CDR1 SGHTS, CDR2 YDEGEE. CDR3 region: CASSLRGGRDTQYF. In DNA form, the CDR3 reads TGTGCCAGCAGCTTAAGGGGGGGTCGGGATACGCAGTATTTT. The full variable domain, completed using reference TRBV5-8 and TRBJ2-3, is EAGVTQSPTHLIKTRGQQATLRCSPISGHTSVYWYQQALGLGLQFLLWYDEGEERNRGNFPPRFSGRQFPNYSSELNVNALELEDSALYLCASSLRGGRDTQYFGPGTRLTVL.

The chain carries TRBV9 and TRBJ2-2; D perhaps matches TRBD1 (6 bases). The CDR3 is made up of 15 amino acids. Trimming pared 0 bases from V and 4 bases from J, leaving 10 bases between. Germline-derived CDR1 and CDR2 are SGDLS and YYNGEE. CDR3 region: CASSVVQGLTGELFF. The CDR3 DNA reads as TGTGCCAGCAGCGTAGTACAGGGTCTCACCGGGGAGCTGTTTTTT.

V and J are TRBV10-2 and TRBJ2-2, with D perhaps being TRBD1 or TRBD2 (6 bases each). The V end lost 6 bases, the J end lost 6 bases, and 14 bases lay between the germline ends. Germline assignment: CDR1 WSHSY and CDR2 SAAADI. This CDR3 contains 14 residues. CDR3 region: CASRVSGAAGELFF. DNA for the CDR3: TGCGCCAGCAGGGTGTCGGGGGCCGCCGGGGAGCTGTTTTTT.

The chain uses TRBV2 and TRBJ1-4, with D possibly matching TRBD1 (6 bases). The CDR3 totals 16 residues. The V gene lost 6 bases and the J gene lost 0 bases, with 14 bases spanning the gap. Germline assignment: CDR1 SNHLY and CDR2 FYNNEI. CDR3 bases: TGTGCCAGCAGGCGGGGGCAACAATCAACTAATGAAAAACTGTTTTTT. This gives the protein CASRRGQQSTNEKLFF.

This clone was seen a handful of times. The DNA for the CDR3 is TGTGCCAGCAGCCAAGATGAACTAGCGGGACGCCACGAGCAGTACTTC. Residues: CASSQDELAGRHEQYF. The rearrangement links TRBV14 to TRBJ2-7; TRBD2 matches 10 bases. V was pared by 0 bases and J by 5 bases, with 7 bases of the junction left unmatched. From germline, CDR1 is SGHDN and CDR2 FVKESK. CDR3 length: 16 residues.

The chain carries TRBV27 and TRBJ2-7; 7 positions agree with TRBD1. After removal of 5 bases from V and 1 base from J, the junction contained 14 bases not matched to a gene. The germline gives CDR1 MNHEY, CDR2 SMNVEV (reference sequence). The CDR3 is 17 amino acids. In DNA, the CDR3 is TGTGCCAGCAGTGCCCGAAGTTACAGGGGTCCTTCCTACGAGCAGTACTTC. This sequence encodes CASSARSYRGPSYEQYF.

This clone was seen only a few times. The identical CDR3 is also encoded by other nucleotide sequences in the sample. The J gene is TRBJ1-1, the V gene TRBV30; no clear D. There are 11 residues in the CDR3. The V gene lost 2 bases and the J gene lost 4 bases, with 5 bases spanning the gap. Germline CDR1 is GTSNPN and CDR2 is SVGIG (reference sequence). The CDR3 loop is CAWSLGTEAFF. The CDR3 bases are TGTGCCTGGAGTCTTGGCACTGAAGCTTTCTTT.

The chain links TRBV5-6 to TRBJ2-1; 13 bases map to TRBD2. Germline lookup yields CDR1 SGHDT and CDR2 YYEEEE. The CDR3 has 15 residues. Trimming cost V 4 bases and J 4 bases; bases outside gene matches: 2. Here the CDR3 reads CASSKGLAGYNEQFF. The CDR3, as DNA: TGTGCCAGCAGCAAGGGACTAGCGGGGTACAATGAGCAGTTCTTC.

The chain uses TRBV10-2 and TRBJ2-1; perhaps D is TRBD1 or TRBD2 (6 bases each). This CDR3 is 15 amino acids long. The germline V gene has CDR1 WSHSY and CDR2 SAAADI. V lost 6 bases, J lost 8 bases, and 20 bases lay in between. For the CDR3, the DNA is TGCGCCAGCAGACCGAACACAGGGACTTGGGATGAGCAGTTCTTC. This sequence encodes CASRPNTGTWDEQFF.

The chain has TRBV2 and TRBJ1-6; 7 bases are a match to TRBD1. With 6 bases clipped from V and 10 bases from J, the junction kept 9 bases outside the gene matches. Germline loops: CDR1 SNHLY, CDR2 FYNNEI. The CDR3 sequence is 14 residues long. The CDR3: CASSDGQERSPLHF. Here the CDR3 DNA reads TGTGCCAGCAGCGATGGACAGGAGAGGTCACCCCTCCACTTT.

This sequence joins TRBV7-2 and TRBJ2-7; 9 bases are a match to TRBD2. Germline lookup yields CDR1 SGHTA and CDR2 FQGNSA. The J segment lost 6 bases and the V segment lost 4 bases, leaving 10 bases of the junction unmatched. The CDR3 covers 15 residues. The CDR3 DNA reads as TGTGCCAGCAGCTCACCCGGACTAGCGAGGGGCGAGCAGTACTTC. This gives the protein CASSSPGLARGEQYF.

The J gene is TRBJ2-3, the V gene TRBV10-1; 7 bases line up with TRBD1. With 0 bases clipped from V and 13 bases from J, the junction kept 7 bases outside the gene matches. The CDR3 contains 13 residues. Germline V lookup: CDR1 WNHNN, CDR2 SYGVQD (reference sequence). CDR3 in amino acids: CASSESGGAPKYF. The CDR3, as DNA: TGCGCCAGCAGTGAGTCAGGGGGCGCCCCTAAGTATTTT.

V is TRBV6-5 and J is TRBJ1-1, with D perhaps matching TRBD1 (5 bases). This CDR3 comprises 12 residues. CDR1 and CDR2 from the germline V gene are MNHEY and SVGAGI. Trimming cost V 11 bases and J 1 base, with 11 bases left between them. The CDR3 reads CAGSGTNTEAFF. CDR3 coding DNA: TGTGCCGGGAGCGGGACGAACACTGAAGCTTTCTTT.

This clone was counted once. CDR3 bases: TGTGCCAGCAGCCAGCGCGCGGGACAGGCGACTTTCTTT. Translated: CASSQRAGQATFF. The rearrangement links TRBV6-2 or TRBV6-3 to TRBJ1-1; 8 bases fit TRBD1. J was trimmed by 12 bases and V by 6 bases; bases with no gene match: 12. This CDR3 region has 13 residues. Germline V lookup: CDR1 MNHEY, CDR2 SVGEGT.

The chain employs TRBV27 and TRBJ2-4, with 7 nucleotides matching TRBD1. V shed 4 bases and J 4 bases; nucleotides not matched to a gene: 10. The CDR3 runs 16 residues. Germline assignment: CDR1 MNHEY and CDR2 SMNVEV (reference sequence). CDR3 sequence: CASSSPLLQGKNIQYF. CDR3 nucleotides: TGTGCCAGCAGTTCTCCCCTCTTACAGGGGAAAAACATTCAGTACTTC.